This T cell receptor beta chain emerged from a study of CD8+CD57+ T cells in acquired aplastic anemia. The overall study: An average of approximately 3.4 ug of DNA was obtained from sorted CD4+ and CD8+ cells. Healthy donors yielded some 11 million CD4+ cell reads on average. Study-wide findings and caveats: A set of 25 to 35 CD8+ CDR3 sequences was shared between patients and controls, and these sequences appeared highly expressed in patients.

With 1 base clipped from V and 5 bases from J, the junction kept 2 bases outside the gene matches. This CDR3 has 15 residues. The germline V gene encodes CDR1 SGHVS and CDR2 FNYEAQ. TCR beta VDJ and CDR3 profiling used genomic DNA as template. TCRdb reprocessed the reads via MiXCR and lists one record per CDR3 protein. The sample contains 100,000 to 150,000 distinct CDR3 sequences, around 48% of which appear only once. This clonotype showed up many times. Antigen specificity is unknown. The sequencing input was sorted CD4+, CD8+, or CD8+CD57+ T cells (not recorded which) from PBMCs. The chain links TRBV7-6 to TRBJ2-1; TRBD2 matches at 10 bases. This receptor was taken from a human donor in good health, serving as a control. CDR3 region: CASSLGAGGHNEQFF. In DNA, the CDR3 is TGTGCCAGCAGCTTAGGAGCGGGGGGGCACAATGAGCAGTTCTTC.